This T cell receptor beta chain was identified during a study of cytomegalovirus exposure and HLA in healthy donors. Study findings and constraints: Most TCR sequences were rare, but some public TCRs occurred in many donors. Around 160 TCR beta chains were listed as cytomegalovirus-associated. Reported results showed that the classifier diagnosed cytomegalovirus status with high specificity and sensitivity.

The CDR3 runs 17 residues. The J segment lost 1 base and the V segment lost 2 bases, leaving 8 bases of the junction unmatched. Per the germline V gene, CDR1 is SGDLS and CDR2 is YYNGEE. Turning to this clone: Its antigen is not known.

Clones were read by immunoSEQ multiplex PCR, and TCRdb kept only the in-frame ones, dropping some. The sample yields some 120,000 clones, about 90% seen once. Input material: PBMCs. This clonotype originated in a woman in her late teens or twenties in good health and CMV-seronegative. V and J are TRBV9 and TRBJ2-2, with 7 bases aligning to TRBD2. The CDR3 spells CASSVGTGTMNTGELFF. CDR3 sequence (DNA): TGTGCCAGCAGCGTGGGAACCGGGACTATGAACACCGGGGAGCTGTTTTTT.